Listed below are T cell receptor beta chains from one sample, sequenced in a study of cytomegalovirus exposure and HLA in healthy donors. Repertoires were generated with immunoSEQ multiplex PCR, while TCRdb's copy carries only in-frame clones and drops some. The sample holds about 160,000 clones; over 70% are singletons and the top ten take 1% to 1.5%. The sequencing sample was made of PBMCs. These TCRs come from a man aged 45-65 years in good health and CMV-seropositive. Both conserved end residues are part of each CDR3. D genes are given only for firm matches. Not every row has a clone size; where given, it reads once, few, many or a size class.

j_gene	d_gene	abundance	v_gene	CDR3nt	CDR3aa
TRBJ1-5	TRBD1	-	TRBV6-6	TGTGCCAGCAGCACCGACAGGGTTCAGCCCCAGCATTTT	CASSTDRVQPQHF
TRBJ1-1	TRBD1	-	TRBV6-1	TGTGCCAGCAGTGATCGCCGGACAGGGAGGACTGAAGCTTTCTTT	CASSDRRTGRTEAFF
TRBJ1-2	-	-	TRBV19	TGTGCCAGTAGTACGAAGGGACTCAAAGATGGCTACACCTTC	CASSTKGLKDGYTF
TRBJ2-1	TRBD2	-	TRBV7-2	TGTGCCAGCAGCTCCAGACCAGCGGGAACTTTTGAGCAGTTCTTC	CASSSRPAGTFEQFF
TRBJ2-7	TRBD2	once	TRBV7-6	TGTGCCAGCAGCGGCTTAGCGGGGGGGTACGAGCAGTACTTC	CASSGLAGGYEQYF
TRBJ1-3	TRBD1	once	TRBV5-8	TGTGCCAGCAGCTTGGGGGACAGGGATGGAAACACCATATATTTT	CASSLGDRDGNTIYF
TRBJ2-2	-	-	TRBV30	TGTGCCTGGAGTTGGGCAAACACCGGGGAGCTGTTTTTT	CAWSWANTGELFF
TRBJ1-2	-	once	TRBV27	TGTGCCAGCAGTTTATCGGCGGGGGCGTCTGGCTACACCTTC	CASSLSAGASGYTF
TRBJ2-5	-	-	TRBV4-3	TGCGCCAGCAGTCGGGACTTAAGAGGGACCCAGTACTTC	CASSRDLRGTQYF
TRBJ2-1	-	-	TRBV7-8	TGTGCCAGCAGCTTAGACGGGAGATCCTACAATGAGCAGTTCTTC	CASSLDGRSYNEQFF
TRBJ2-1	TRBD2	-	TRBV6-5	TGTGCCAGCAGTTCCCCCGGGACTAGCGGTTCCAATGAGCAGTTCTTC	CASSSPGTSGSNEQFF
TRBJ2-2	TRBD2	-	TRBV5-1	TGCGCCAGCAGCCGGGAGGAAACCGGGGAGCTGTTTTTT	CASSREETGELFF
TRBJ2-7	TRBD1	-	TRBV2	TGTGCCAGCAGCCTGACAGGGGGGGGCTACGAGCAGTACTTC	CASSLTGGGYEQYF
TRBJ1-1	-	-	TRBV7-8	TGTGCCAGCAGCTCCACCTGGGCCTCTGAAGCTTTCTTT	CASSSTWASEAFF
TRBJ2-1	-	-	TRBV18	TGTGCCAGCTCCCCCCTTGAGGGCTCCTACAATGAGCAGTTCTTC	CASSPLEGSYNEQFF
TRBJ2-6	-	-	TRBV7-2	TGTGCCAGCAGGTTCCTTCGGGAGCCTACCTCTGGGGCCAACGTCCTGACTTTC	CASRFLREPTSGANVLTF